This TCR beta chain was obtained from a study of cytomegalovirus exposure and HLA in healthy donors. PCR was performed using 60 Vbeta and 13 Jbeta primers. Sequenced by immunoSEQ multiplex PCR; TCRdb stores in-frame clones only, minus some. This sample has roughly 180,000 clones; around a tenth occur once, and the top ten carry 1% to 1.5%. This CDR3 is 16 amino acids long. V shed 5 bases and J 7 bases; nucleotides not matched to a gene: 14. Germline CDR1 SEHNR, CDR2 FQNEAQ (reference sequence). Sequencing was performed on PBMCs. This receptor was taken from a woman in her 30s in good health and CMV-seropositive. J is TRBJ1-5 and V is TRBV7-9; 7 bases are a match to TRBD1. As DNA, the CDR3 is TGTGCCAGCAGCCGAAGTACCTCAGGGGGAGGCCAGCCCCAGCATTTT. Residues: CASSRSTSGGGQPQHF. Full variable domain (outside the CDR3, taken from reference TRBV7-9 and TRBJ1-5): DTGVSQNPRHKITKRGQNVTFRCDPISEHNRLYWYRQTLGQGPEFLTYFQNEAQLEKSRLLSDRFSAERPKGSFSTLEIQRTEQGDSAMYLCASSRSTSGGGQPQHFGDGTRLSIL.